A selection of T cell receptor beta chains follows, all from one sample in a study of blood T cell repertoires in COVID-19. The method was immunoSEQ multiplex PCR; TCRdb's version includes in-frame clones alone and lacks a portion of them. Altogether a few hundred thousand clones are present, under 90% being singletons, with the ten largest covering roughly 4%. The sequencing input was PBMCs or T cells enriched from blood (not recorded which). Receptor source: a man under 40 with acute COVID-19. The CDR3 runs from the conserved cysteine through the conserved F or W. D genes are given only for firm matches. Size tells how often a clone was seen (once, few, many) or the class of an expanded clone, and some rows leave it out.

V gene: TRBV29-1
clone size: once
J gene: TRBJ2-5
D gene: NA
CDR3 DNA: TGCAGCGTTGAAGGTCTCCGGGAGCCGGAGACCCAGTACTTC
CDR3 protein: CSVEGLREPETQYF

V gene: TRBV7-2
clone size: NA
J gene: TRBJ1-1
D gene: NA
CDR3 DNA: TGTGCCAGCAGCGCAGGCGGGACCGTGAACACTGAAGCTTTCTTT
CDR3 protein: CASSAGGTVNTEAFF

V gene: TRBV5-8
clone size: NA
J gene: TRBJ2-1
D gene: TRBD1
CDR3 DNA: TGTGCCAGCAGCTTTGGACAGGGGACCCATGAGCAGTTCTTC
CDR3 protein: CASSFGQGTHEQFF

V gene: TRBV27
clone size: NA
J gene: TRBJ1-1
D gene: NA
CDR3 DNA: TGTGCCAGCAGTTGGCAAATGAACACTGAAGCTTTCTTT
CDR3 protein: CASSWQMNTEAFF

V gene: TRBV19
clone size: NA
J gene: TRBJ1-1
D gene: NA
CDR3 DNA: TGTGCCAGTAACGCCGGGGTTTGGAACACTGAAGCTTTCTTT
CDR3 protein: CASNAGVWNTEAFF

V gene: TRBV5-1
clone size: NA
J gene: TRBJ1-2
D gene: NA
CDR3 DNA: TGTGCCAGCAGACCCCCATCGGACAGTCCCTATGGCTACACCTTC
CDR3 protein: CASRPPSDSPYGYTF

V gene: TRBV1
clone size: NA
J gene: TRBJ2-5
D gene: NA
CDR3 DNA: TGCACCAGCAGCCATGAGAAAGGGACAGGTCAAGAGACCCAGTACTTC
CDR3 protein: CTSSHEKGTGQETQYF

V gene: TRBV6-5
clone size: NA
J gene: TRBJ1-1
D gene: TRBD1
CDR3 DNA: TGTGCCAGCAGCCAACCGGGACAGGCGAACACTGAAGCTTTCTTT
CDR3 protein: CASSQPGQANTEAFF

V gene: TRBV29-1
clone size: NA
J gene: TRBJ1-1
D gene: NA
CDR3 DNA: TGCAGCGTCGACCTTGGGACCGCAATAGGGGGCACTGAAGCTTTCTTT
CDR3 protein: CSVDLGTAIGGTEAFF

V gene: TRBV6-6
clone size: NA
J gene: TRBJ2-1
D gene: TRBD2
CDR3 DNA: TGTGCCAGCCGGGGGACTAGCGGGAGGGCCGGCAATGAGCAGTTCTTC
CDR3 protein: CASRGTSGRAGNEQFF

V gene: TRBV4-1
clone size: NA
J gene: TRBJ1-2
D gene: TRBD1
CDR3 DNA: TGCGCCAGCAGCCAAGACGGGACAGGGCTCGTATTTGGCTACACCTTC
CDR3 protein: CASSQDGTGLVFGYTF

V gene: TRBV24-1
clone size: NA
J gene: TRBJ1-5
D gene: TRBD1
CDR3 DNA: TGTGCCACCAGTCGACAGGGAAATCAGCCCCAGCATTTT
CDR3 protein: CATSRQGNQPQHF

V gene: TRBV7-9
clone size: NA
J gene: TRBJ2-6
D gene: TRBD2
CDR3 DNA: TGTGCCACCGCGCCGGGACTAGCGGTGATTTCTGGGGCCAACGTCCTGACTTTC
CDR3 protein: CATAPGLAVISGANVLTF

V gene: TRBV5-1
clone size: NA
J gene: TRBJ1-1
D gene: TRBD1
CDR3 DNA: TGCGCCAGCAGCTTCCCCGGGACAGGGACGAACACTGAAGCTTTCTTT
CDR3 protein: CASSFPGTGTNTEAFF

V gene: TRBV14
clone size: once
J gene: TRBJ2-1
D gene: TRBD2
CDR3 DNA: TGTGCCAGCAGCCAAGATAGATGGCTAGCGGGAGGGCCTACAAATGAGCAGTTCTTC
CDR3 protein: CASSQDRWLAGGPTNEQFF

V gene: TRBV5-8
clone size: NA
J gene: TRBJ1-1
D gene: NA
CDR3 DNA: TGTGCCAGCAGCTTGGGTTTACGGGGGGGCACTGAAGCTTTCTTT
CDR3 protein: CASSLGLRGGTEAFF

V gene: TRBV19
clone size: NA
J gene: TRBJ1-1
D gene: TRBD1
CDR3 DNA: TGTGCCAGTAGCGCAGGACAGGGGAACACTGAAGCTTTCTTT
CDR3 protein: CASSAGQGNTEAFF

V gene: TRBV14
clone size: NA
J gene: TRBJ1-6
D gene: TRBD1
CDR3 DNA: TGTGCCAGCAGCCAAGAGACAGGGGGGGCCTCACCCCTCCACTTT
CDR3 protein: CASSQETGGASPLHF

V gene: TRBV6-5
clone size: NA
J gene: TRBJ1-4
D gene: NA
CDR3 DNA: TGTGCCAGCAGTTACAGGGGCGTCCCTGAAAAACTGTTTTTT
CDR3 protein: CASSYRGVPEKLFF

V gene: TRBV4-1
clone size: NA
J gene: TRBJ2-2
D gene: TRBD2
CDR3 DNA: TGCGCCAGCAGCCAAAGTAGCGGGAGAGGTCGGGCCGGGGAGCTGTTTTTT
CDR3 protein: CASSQSSGRGRAGELFF

V gene: TRBV19
clone size: NA
J gene: TRBJ1-5
D gene: NA
CDR3 DNA: TGTGCCAGTACCGACACGTACATTCAGCCCCAGCATTTT
CDR3 protein: CASTDTYIQPQHF

V gene: TRBV7-2
clone size: NA
J gene: TRBJ2-1
D gene: TRBD2
CDR3 DNA: TGTGCCAGCAGCCCGGACCGGGTTAGCGGGGGCAATGAGCAGTTCTTC
CDR3 protein: CASSPDRVSGGNEQFF

V gene: TRBV5-1
clone size: NA
J gene: TRBJ2-3
D gene: TRBD2
CDR3 DNA: TGCGCCAGCACCGGGACTAGTGTCAGTAGGACAGATACGCAGTATTTT
CDR3 protein: CASTGTSVSRTDTQYF

V gene: TRBV13
clone size: NA
J gene: TRBJ1-5
D gene: NA
CDR3 DNA: TGTGCCAGCAGCTACGGAGACAGAGACCTCAAAGCCCTAAATAGCAATCAGCCCCAGCATTTT
CDR3 protein: CASSYGDRDLKALNSNQPQHF

V gene: TRBV2
clone size: NA
J gene: TRBJ1-1
D gene: TRBD1
CDR3 DNA: TGTGCCAGCAGTCGACAGGGGGGCACTGAAGCTTTCTTT
CDR3 protein: CASSRQGGTEAFF

V gene: TRBV9
clone size: NA
J gene: TRBJ1-2
D gene: NA
CDR3 DNA: TGTGCCAGCAGCCCCAGGGTAAATGATGGCTACACCTTC
CDR3 protein: CASSPRVNDGYTF

V gene: TRBV6-5
clone size: few
J gene: TRBJ1-2
D gene: TRBD1
CDR3 DNA: TGTGCCAGCTCTCGACAGGGGCACTATGGCTACACCTTC
CDR3 protein: CASSRQGHYGYTF

V gene: TRBV6-5
clone size: NA
J gene: TRBJ1-2
D gene: NA
CDR3 DNA: TGTGCCAGCAGAACGACAGCAATTTCCTATGGCTACACCTTC
CDR3 protein: CASRTTAISYGYTF

V gene: TRBV18
clone size: NA
J gene: TRBJ2-1
D gene: TRBD1
CDR3 DNA: TGTGCCAGCGGGCCCGGGACAGGGGGTTTGAATGAGCAGTTCTTC
CDR3 protein: CASGPGTGGLNEQFF

V gene: TRBV4-2
clone size: NA
J gene: TRBJ2-1
D gene: TRBD2
CDR3 DNA: TGTGCCAGCAGCCAAGATCTTCCGGGGGGGCTGGGCAATGAGCAGTTCTTC
CDR3 protein: CASSQDLPGGLGNEQFF

V gene: TRBV3-1/TRBV3-2
clone size: NA
J gene: TRBJ2-5
D gene: TRBD2
CDR3 DNA: TGTGCCAGCAGCCTCCAAGGGAGGGTCCAAGAGACCCAGTACTTC
CDR3 protein: CASSLQGRVQETQYF